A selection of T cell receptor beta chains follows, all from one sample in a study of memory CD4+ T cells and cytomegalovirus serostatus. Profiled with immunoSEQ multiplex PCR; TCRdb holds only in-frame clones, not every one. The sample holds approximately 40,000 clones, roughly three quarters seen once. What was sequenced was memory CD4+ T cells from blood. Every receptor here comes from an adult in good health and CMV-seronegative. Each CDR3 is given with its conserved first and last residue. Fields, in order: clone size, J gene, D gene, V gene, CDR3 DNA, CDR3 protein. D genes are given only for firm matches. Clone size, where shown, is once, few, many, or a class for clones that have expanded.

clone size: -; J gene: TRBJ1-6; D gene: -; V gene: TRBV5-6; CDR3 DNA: TGTGCCAGCAGCTTGGATGGGGGATCCTATAATTCACCCCTCCACTTT; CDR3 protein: CASSLDGGSYNSPLHF
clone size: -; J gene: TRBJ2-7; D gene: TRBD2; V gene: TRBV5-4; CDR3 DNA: TGTGCCAGCAGCCAATCCTCCGGGACTAGCGGTTACTCCTACGAGCAGTACTTC; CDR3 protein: CASSQSSGTSGYSYEQYF
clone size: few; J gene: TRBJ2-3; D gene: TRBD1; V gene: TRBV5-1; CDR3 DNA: TGCGCCAGCAGCTTCTCCAGACGACAGGGTGCGACAGATACGCAGTATTTT; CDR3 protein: CASSFSRRQGATDTQYF
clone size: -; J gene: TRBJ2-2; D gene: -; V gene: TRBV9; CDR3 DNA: TGTGCCAGCAGCGTAGGACCTAGCCAGAACACCGGGGAGCTGTTTTTT; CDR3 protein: CASSVGPSQNTGELFF
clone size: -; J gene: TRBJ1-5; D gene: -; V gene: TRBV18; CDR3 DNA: TGTGCCAGCTCCACGGAAGGGGGTAATCAGCCCCAGCATTTT; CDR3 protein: CASSTEGGNQPQHF
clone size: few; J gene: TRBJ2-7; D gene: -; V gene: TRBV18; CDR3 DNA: TGTGCCAGCTCACCCGTGGGCTACGAGCAGTACTTC; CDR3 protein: CASSPVGYEQYF
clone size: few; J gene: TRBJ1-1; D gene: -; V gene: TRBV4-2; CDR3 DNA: TGTGCCAGCAGCCCCACAGGGCTTCGAACTGAAGCTTTCTTT; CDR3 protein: CASSPTGLRTEAFF
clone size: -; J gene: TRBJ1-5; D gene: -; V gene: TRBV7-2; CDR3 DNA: TGTGCCAGCAGCTTAGCGCGCACAGGGCGGGGTCAGCCCCAGCATTTT; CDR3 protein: CASSLARTGRGQPQHF
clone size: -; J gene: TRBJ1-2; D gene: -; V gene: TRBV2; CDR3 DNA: TGTGCCAGCAGTGTCGTGGTTAGAGGCTACACCTTC; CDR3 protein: CASSVVVRGYTF
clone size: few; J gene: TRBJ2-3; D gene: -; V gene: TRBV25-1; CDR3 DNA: TGTGCCAGCACCCTTTTAGATACGCAGTATTTT; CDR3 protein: CASTLLDTQYF
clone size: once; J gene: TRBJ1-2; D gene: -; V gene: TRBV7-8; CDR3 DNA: TGTGCCAGCAGCTCCGGACCCCAGAGGGGAGGCTACACCTTC; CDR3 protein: CASSSGPQRGGYTF
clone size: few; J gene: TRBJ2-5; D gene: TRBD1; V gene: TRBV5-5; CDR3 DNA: TGTGCCAGCAGCTACAGGGGGCAAGAGACCCAGTACTTC; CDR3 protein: CASSYRGQETQYF
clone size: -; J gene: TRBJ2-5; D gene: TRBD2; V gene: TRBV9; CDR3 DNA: TGTGCCAGCAGCCCGGGGACTAGCGGGGGGGCCCAGTACTTC; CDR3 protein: CASSPGTSGGAQYF
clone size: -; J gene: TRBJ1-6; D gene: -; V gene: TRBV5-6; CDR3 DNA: TGTGCCAGCAGCTTGAGGGGTTTCGGATCACCCCTCCACTTT; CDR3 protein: CASSLRGFGSPLHF
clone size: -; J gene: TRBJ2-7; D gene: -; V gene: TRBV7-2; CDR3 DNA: TGTGCCAGCAGTCGACGCCCTGGGTCGTACGAGCAGTACTTC; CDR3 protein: CASSRRPGSYEQYF
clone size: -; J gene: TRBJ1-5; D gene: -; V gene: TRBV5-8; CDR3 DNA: TGTGCCAGCAGCTTGTTCGGGGAAGATCAGCCCCAGCATTTT; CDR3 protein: CASSLFGEDQPQHF
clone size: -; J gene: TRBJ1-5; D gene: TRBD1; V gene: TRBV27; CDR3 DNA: TGTGCCAGCAGTTTATCGTGGACAGGCGGTCAGCCCCAGCATTTT; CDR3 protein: CASSLSWTGGQPQHF
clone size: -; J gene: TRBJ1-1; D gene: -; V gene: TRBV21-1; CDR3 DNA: TGTGCCAGCAGCCGGTCCTCCCAGGGCCCGAACACTGAAGCTTTCTTT; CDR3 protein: CASSRSSQGPNTEAFF
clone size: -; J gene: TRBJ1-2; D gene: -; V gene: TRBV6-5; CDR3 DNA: TGTGCCAGCAGCCTTTTCGTAGGGGCTGAGGGCTACACCTTC; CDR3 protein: CASSLFVGAEGYTF
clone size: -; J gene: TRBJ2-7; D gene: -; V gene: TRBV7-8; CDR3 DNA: TGTGCCAGCAGCTTCCCCCAGGGCGAGCAGTACTTC; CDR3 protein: CASSFPQGEQYF
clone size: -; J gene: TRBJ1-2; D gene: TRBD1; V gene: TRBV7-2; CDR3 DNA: TGTGCCAGCAGCACTACCCGGGACAGCGAGACCTTC; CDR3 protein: CASSTTRDSETF
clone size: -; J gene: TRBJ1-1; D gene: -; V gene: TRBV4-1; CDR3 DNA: TGCGCCAGCAGCCGGGCGACCACAATCCCTGAAGCTTTCTTT; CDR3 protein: CASSRATTIPEAFF
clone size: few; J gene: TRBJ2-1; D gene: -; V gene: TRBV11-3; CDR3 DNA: TGTGCCAGCAGCCGGGTCGGGGCGACCCACAATGAGCAGTTCTTC; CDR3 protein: CASSRVGATHNEQFF
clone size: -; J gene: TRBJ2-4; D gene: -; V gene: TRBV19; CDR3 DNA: TGTGCCAGTTCCAGCGTTTTGGGCAAAAACATTCAGTACTTC; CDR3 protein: CASSSVLGKNIQYF
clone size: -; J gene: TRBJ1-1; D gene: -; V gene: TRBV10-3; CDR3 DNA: TGTGCCATCAGGACAGTATCAAACACTGAAGCTTTCTTT; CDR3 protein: CAIRTVSNTEAFF
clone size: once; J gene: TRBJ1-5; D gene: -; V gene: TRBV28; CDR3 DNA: TGTGCCAGCAGAACAGGAGGCCTTCAGCCCCAGCATTTT; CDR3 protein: CASRTGGLQPQHF
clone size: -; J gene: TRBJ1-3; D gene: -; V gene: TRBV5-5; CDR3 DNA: TGTGCCAGCAGCTTGGACTCTGGAAACACCATATATTTT; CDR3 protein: CASSLDSGNTIYF
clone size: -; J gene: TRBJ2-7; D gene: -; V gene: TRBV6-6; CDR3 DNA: TGTGCCAGCGCTGGGTCCTACGAGCAGTACTTC; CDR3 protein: CASAGSYEQYF
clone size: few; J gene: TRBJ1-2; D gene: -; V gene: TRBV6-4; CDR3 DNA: TGTGCCAGCAGTGACTCATCTGGGGGCTACACCTTC; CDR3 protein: CASSDSSGGYTF
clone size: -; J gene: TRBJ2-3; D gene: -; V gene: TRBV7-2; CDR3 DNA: TGTGCCAGCAGCTTTCAGAGCGGGTTCACAGATACGCAGTATTTT; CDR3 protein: CASSFQSGFTDTQYF
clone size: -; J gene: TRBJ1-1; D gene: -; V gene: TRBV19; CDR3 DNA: TGTGCCAGTAGTATTAAGTTGAGACTGGGGACCTTGAACACTGAAGCTTTCTTT; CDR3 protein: CASSIKLRLGTLNTEAFF
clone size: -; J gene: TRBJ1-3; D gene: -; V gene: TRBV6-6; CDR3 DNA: TGTGCCAGCAGCCGACCAAGGGGGGCTGGAAACACCATATATTTT; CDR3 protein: CASSRPRGAGNTIYF
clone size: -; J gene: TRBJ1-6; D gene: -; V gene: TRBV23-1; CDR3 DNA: TGCGCCAGCGGACCACCACCCCTCCACTTT; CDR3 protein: CASGPPPLHF
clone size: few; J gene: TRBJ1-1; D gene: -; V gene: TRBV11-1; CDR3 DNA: TGTGCCAGCAGCTGGGGCATGAACACTGAAGCTTTCTTT; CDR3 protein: CASSWGMNTEAFF
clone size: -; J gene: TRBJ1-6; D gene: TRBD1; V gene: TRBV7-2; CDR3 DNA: TGTGCCAGCAGCTTGTCCCGCAGGGGGAATAATTCACCCCTCCACTTT; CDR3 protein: CASSLSRRGNNSPLHF
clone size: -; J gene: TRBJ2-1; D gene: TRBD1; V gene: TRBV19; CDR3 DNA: TGTGCCAGTAGTAGCCGGGACAGGGTGAAACCCTCAACCTACAATGAGCAGTTCTTC; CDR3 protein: CASSSRDRVKPSTYNEQFF
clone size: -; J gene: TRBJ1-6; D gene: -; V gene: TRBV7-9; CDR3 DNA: TGTGCCATCGGGGGGCTTGGGAATTCACCCCTCCACTTT; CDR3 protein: CAIGGLGNSPLHF
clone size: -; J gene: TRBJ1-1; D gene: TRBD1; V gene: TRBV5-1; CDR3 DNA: TGCGCCAGCAGCCCTTCAGGGGGGGACACTGAAGCTTTCTTT; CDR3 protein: CASSPSGGDTEAFF
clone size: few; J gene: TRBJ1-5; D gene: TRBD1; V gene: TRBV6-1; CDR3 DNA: TGTGCCAGCAGTGAGGGCACAGGGGGCTTCAATCAGCCCCAGCATTTT; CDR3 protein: CASSEGTGGFNQPQHF
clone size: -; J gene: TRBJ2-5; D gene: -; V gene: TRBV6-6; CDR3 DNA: TGTGCCAGCAGTTCCGGCAGGGATGGGTACTTC; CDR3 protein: CASSSGRDGYF